This T cell receptor (beta chain) is drawn from a study of shared clonotypes between healthy human individuals. Positive CCR7 selection of CD45RO-negative cells yielded the naive CD8 cells, and terminally differentiated effector memory CD45RA+ cells were excluded. Assay used: immunoSEQ multiplex PCR; TCRdb lists only in-frame clones, some missing. The table has more than 2 million clones, about 95% seen once; the top ten hold around 1.1%. V gave up 3 bases and J gave up 3 bases, with 16 bases separating them. The CDR3 covers 16 residues. Germline loops: CDR1 SEHNR, CDR2 FQNEAQ (reference sequence). The study, taken as a whole, reports: Relative to memory subsets, naive subsets generally showed larger estimated richness. Clonotypes not shared had lower generation probabilities than those common to all four donors.

As to this clone: The target antigen is unknown.

The specimen sequenced was naive CD8+ T cells sorted from blood. The genes are TRBV7-9 and TRBJ2-3; no clear D. The sequence derives from a man aged 18 to 29 in good health. The CDR3 coding sequence is TGTGCCAGCAGCTTCCTGGGGTACAGTACGACAGATACGCAGTATTTT. It yields the protein CASSFLGYSTTDTQYF.